One sample yielded the 10 T cell receptor beta chains listed below, sequenced in a study of blood T cell repertoires in COVID-19. Assay: immunoSEQ multiplex PCR; the TCRdb copy retains only in-frame clones and omits some. The table has approximately 210,000 clones, 80% seen once. Sequenced sample: PBMCs or T cells enriched from blood (not recorded which). The source of these receptors is a man aged 25 to 45 with acute COVID-19.

The V gene is TRBV7-2, the J gene TRBJ1-1; maybe TRBD1 (5 bases). The CDR3 length is 15 residues. In germline, CDR1 is SGHTA, CDR2 FQGNSA. The ends were cut back, 1 base at V and 5 bases at J, with 14 bases in the middle. This CDR3 reads CASSLGGVRGTEAFF. The CDR3 DNA follows: TGTGCCAGCAGCTTAGGGGGGGTTAGGGGAACTGAAGCTTTCTTT.

The chain employs TRBV19 and TRBJ1-1; possible D gene TRBD1, 5 bases. Germline assignment: CDR1 LNHDA and CDR2 SQIVND (reference sequence). Trimming left V 3 bases short and J 0 bases short, with 11 bases between. This CDR3 is built from 15 residues. The DNA of the CDR3 is TGTGCCAGTAGTATGGGGCCAGTCATGAACACTGAAGCTTTCTTT. This gives the protein CASSMGPVMNTEAFF.

The chain recombines TRBV2 with TRBJ1-2; no definite D call. The CDR3 sequence is 13 residues long. Germline V gene sequence: CDR1 SNHLY, CDR2 FYNNEI. V was pared by 8 bases and J by 0 bases, with 10 bases between. The CDR3 bases are TGTGCCAGCTCCACGGAGACTAACTATGGCTACACCTTC. This translates into CASSTETNYGYTF.

The chain is built from TRBV5-1 and TRBJ1-5, with 9 bases identical to TRBD1. Unmatched junction bases numbered 5, after V lost 4 bases and J lost 3 bases. This CDR3 is built from 15 residues. In germline, CDR1 is SGHRS, CDR2 YFSETQ. Written as DNA, the CDR3 is TGCGCCAGCAGCCTACAGGGGGCGCCCAATCAGCCCCAGCATTTT. Its protein is CASSLQGAPNQPQHF. The variable domain in full, with the rest retrieved from reference TRBV5-1 and TRBJ1-5, is KAGVTQTPRYLIKTRGQQVTLSCSPISGHRSVSWYQQTPGQGLQFLFEYFSETQRNKGNFPGRFSGRQFSNSRSEMNVSTLELGDSALYLCASSLQGAPNQPQHFGDGTRLSIL.

This clone has just one count. The chain uses TRBV5-1 and TRBJ2-5, with 13 bases lining up with TRBD2. Per germline, CDR1 SGHRS and CDR2 YFSETQ. CDR3 size: 16 residues. J was trimmed by 1 base and V by 4 bases; bases with no gene match: 4. CDR3 bases: TGCGCCAGCAGCCTACGGACTAGCGGGGGCCAAGAGACCCAGTACTTC. This gives the protein CASSLRTSGGQETQYF.

This clone was counted between two and nine times. The V call is TRBV10-2, the J call TRBJ2-2; D is unresolved. Trimming removed 10 bases at V and 4 bases at J, with 10 bases between. CDR3 length: 12 residues. Germline V gene sequence: CDR1 WSHSY, CDR2 SAAADI. CDR3 sequence reads: CATYSGTGELFF. The CDR3 coding sequence is TGCGCCACCTACTCTGGCACCGGGGAGCTGTTTTTT.

With respect to this clone: Within the sample, other DNA sequences also encode this same CDR3. The V call is TRBV7-3, the J call TRBJ1-1; the D gene is possibly TRBD1 (5 bases). V lost 0 bases and J 4 bases, leaving 6 bases between the germline ends. This CDR3 has 13 residues. Germline lookup yields CDR1 SGHTA and CDR2 FQGTGA. The CDR3 region has the DNA TGTGCCAGCAGCTTAACGGGGGGCACTGAAGCTTTCTTT. Residues: CASSLTGGTEAFF.

The V call is TRBV11-2, the J call TRBJ2-2; 10 bases map to TRBD2. Losses at the gene ends were 0 bases for V and 5 bases for J; bases not matched to a gene: 12. Germline V CDR1 and CDR2: SGHAT, FQNNGV. This CDR3 region has 19 residues. CDR3 loop: CASSLDPPGSGGGTGELFF. The CDR3 nucleotides are TGTGCCAGCAGCTTAGATCCGCCTGGCAGCGGGGGGGGAACCGGGGAGCTGTTTTTT.

This clone was found a few times. This rearrangement joins TRBV5-1 to TRBJ1-1; TRBD1 matches 10 bases. CDR3 size: 15 residues. CDR1 and CDR2 from the germline V gene are SGHRS and YFSETQ. After removal of 7 bases from V and 6 bases from J, the junction contained 12 bases not matched to a gene. CDR3 bases: TGCGCCAGCCAGACGACAGGGGGCGCCTTCGCTGAAGCTTTCTTT. It specifies CASQTTGGAFAEAFF.

The chain is built from TRBV12-3 or TRBV12-4 and TRBJ2-5; perhaps TRBD2 as D (6 bases). The CDR3 is made up of 11 amino acids. V gave up 6 bases and J gave up 4 bases, with 6 bases separating them. CDR3 coding DNA: TGTGCCAGCAGGGGAGGAGAGACCCAGTACTTC. Its translation is CASRGGETQYF.